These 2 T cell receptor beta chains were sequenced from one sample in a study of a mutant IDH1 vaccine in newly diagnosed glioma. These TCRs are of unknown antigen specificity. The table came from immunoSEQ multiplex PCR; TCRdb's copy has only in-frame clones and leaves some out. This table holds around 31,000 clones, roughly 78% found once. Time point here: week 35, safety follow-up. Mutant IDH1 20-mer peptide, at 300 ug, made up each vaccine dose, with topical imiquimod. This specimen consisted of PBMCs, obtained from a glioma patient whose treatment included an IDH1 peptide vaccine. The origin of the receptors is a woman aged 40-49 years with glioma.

CDR3 bases: TGTGCCAGCAAAGAGGGCCGCACTGAAGCTTTCTTT. The encoded protein is CASKEGRTEAFF. This rearrangement joins TRBV28 to TRBJ1-1; no reliable D call. CDR3 size: 12 residues. V was cut by 7 bases and J by 4 bases, with 10 bases left in between. Germline values: CDR1 MDHEN, CDR2 SYDVKM.

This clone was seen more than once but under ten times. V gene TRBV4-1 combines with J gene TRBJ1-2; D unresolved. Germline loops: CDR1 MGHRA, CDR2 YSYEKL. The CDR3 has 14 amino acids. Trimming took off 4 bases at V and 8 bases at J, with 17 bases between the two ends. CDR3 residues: CASSPPSLPYGYTF. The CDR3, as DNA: TGCGCCAGCAGCCCGCCAAGTCTCCCATACGGCTACACCTTC.